This is a list of T cell receptor beta chains from one sample in a study of blood T cell repertoires in COVID-19. Profiled with immunoSEQ multiplex PCR; TCRdb holds only in-frame clones, not every one. The repertoire has around 300,000 clones, approximately 90% of them found once; the top ten carry around 2%. The sequencing sample was made of PBMCs or T cells enriched from blood (not recorded which). These receptors all stem from a woman aged 60 to 75 in a cohort exposed to, infected with or recovered from COVID-19 (not recorded which). Each CDR3 is given with its conserved first and last residue. D genes are given only for firm matches. Not all rows give a size; the values are once, few, many and, for expanded clones, a class.

>TRBJ2-7|TRBD1|.|TRBV30|13
TGTGCCTGGAGTCTACAGGGGGCCCACGAGCAGTACTTC
CAWSLQGAHEQYF
>TRBJ2-1|.|.|TRBV7-9|15
TGTGCCAGCAGCCTTATATACGGGGTCTACAATGAGCAGTTCTTC
CASSLIYGVYNEQFF
>TRBJ2-2|TRBD2|.|TRBV5-8|16
TGTGCCAGCAGCTTAAGGGTCGGGGGGACTGGCCGGGAGCTGTTTTTT
CASSLRVGGTGRELFF
>TRBJ2-7|.|few|TRBV2|11
TGTGCCAGCAGTGTCCAGCGCGAGCAGTACTTC
CASSVQREQYF
>TRBJ2-7|TRBD2|.|TRBV29-1|14
TGCAGCGTGGCAGCTACTAGCGGAGCCTACGAGCAGTACTTC
CSVAATSGAYEQYF
>TRBJ2-2|TRBD2|.|TRBV11-3|16
TGTGCCAGCAGCCATGGGACTAGCAGAGACACCGGGGAGCTGTTTTTT
CASSHGTSRDTGELFF
>TRBJ2-7|.|.|TRBV10-3|14
TGTGCCATCAGTGAGTCGAAAGGGGGCTACGAGCAGTACTTC
CAISESKGGYEQYF
>TRBJ1-3|.|.|TRBV18|16
TGTGCCAGCTCATCAGCGACAGCCCGCTCTGGAAACACCATATATTTT
CASSSATARSGNTIYF
>TRBJ2-3|TRBD2|.|TRBV5-1|16
TGCGCCAGCAGCTTGGGGGCGGGAGGGCCAGTAGATACGCAGTATTTT
CASSLGAGGPVDTQYF
>TRBJ1-1|.|.|TRBV9|18
TGTGCCAGCAGCGTAGGGTCTTGGCAGCCTAGCATGTCCCCTGAAGCTTTCTTT
CASSVGSWQPSMSPEAFF
>TRBJ2-5|.|.|TRBV6-1|14
TGTGCCAGCAGTGAAGCCTCACGTCGGGAGACCCAGTACTTC
CASSEASRRETQYF
>TRBJ2-7|TRBD2|.|TRBV10-3|13
TGTGCCATCAGGTTGGGGGGGACCTACGAGCAGTACTTC
CAIRLGGTYEQYF
>TRBJ2-1|TRBD1|.|TRBV11-3|14
TGTGCCAGCAGCTTTACAGGGGGAACCAATGAGCAGTTCTTC
CASSFTGGTNEQFF
>TRBJ1-5|TRBD1|.|TRBV7-2|15
TGTGCCAGCAGCTCGAGACAGGGGGCAGGTCAGCCCCAGCATTTT
CASSSRQGAGQPQHF
>TRBJ1-2|.|.|TRBV27|12
TGTGCCAGCAGACGGACAGAGGGTGGCTACACCTTC
CASRRTEGGYTF
>TRBJ2-2|.|.|TRBV29-1|17
TGCAGCGCCGGAGGGTGGTTTAGCGGATCTTCAGGGGGGGAGCTGTTTTTT
CSAGGWFSGSSGGELFF
>TRBJ2-7|TRBD2|.|TRBV9|16
TGTGCCAGCAGCGTAGCAAGCGGGAGCCGTCTATACGAGCAGTACTTC
CASSVASGSRLYEQYF
>TRBJ2-4|.|.|TRBV5-4|12
TGTGCCAGCAGCTTGGGGAGAGCCATTCAGTACTTC
CASSLGRAIQYF
>TRBJ2-1|TRBD2|.|TRBV15|17
TGTGCCACCAGCAGAGATGTGAGGTCAGCGGGGGACAATGAGCAGTTCTTC
CATSRDVRSAGDNEQFF
>TRBJ1-1|.|.|TRBV9|14
TGTGCCAGCAGCCCCACGGGGGGGGGTACTGAAGCTTTCTTT
CASSPTGGGTEAFF
>TRBJ2-4|.|.|TRBV28|12
TGTGCCAGCAGTTACGCCGGGAACATTCAGTACTTC
CASSYAGNIQYF
>TRBJ2-1|.|once|TRBV12-3/TRBV12-4|11
TGTGCCAGCAGTTTTTTAGCGCGACAGGTCTTC
CASSFLARQVF
>TRBJ2-3|TRBD1|.|TRBV2|15
TGTGCCAGCAGTGTGACCGGGACAGGGGCCGTGACGCAGTATTTT
CASSVTGTGAVTQYF
>TRBJ2-5|.|.|TRBV7-2|15
TGTGCCAGCAGCTTAGCCGCAGGGCTGATAGAGACCCAGTACTTC
CASSLAAGLIETQYF
>TRBJ2-2|.|.|TRBV7-3|16
TGTGCCAGCAGCTTAAATCCCACCCCGGGGACCGGGGAGCTGTTTTTT
CASSLNPTPGTGELFF
>TRBJ2-7|TRBD1|.|TRBV6-2/TRBV6-3|16
TGTGCCAGCAGCCCTGGGCGGGACAGGGCCAACTACGAGCAGTACTTC
CASSPGRDRANYEQYF
>TRBJ2-7|TRBD1|.|TRBV2|15
TGTGCCAGCAGTGAAAGGCTACAGGGGACCTACGAGCAGTACTTC
CASSERLQGTYEQYF
>TRBJ2-4|.|.|TRBV5-1|14
TGCGCCAGCAGCTCAGCGGAAGCCAAAAACATTCAGTACTTC
CASSSAEAKNIQYF
>TRBJ1-5|.|.|TRBV3-1/TRBV3-2|16
TGTGCCAGCAGCCCACGAGGCAGGGGAAACGATCAGCCCCAGCATTTT
CASSPRGRGNDQPQHF
>TRBJ2-2|TRBD2|.|TRBV7-6|16
TGTGCCAGCAGCTTATTAGGCGGGAGGGTCTCCGGGGAGCTGTTTTTT
CASSLLGGRVSGELFF